Each of the 22 T cell receptor beta chains below was sequenced from the same sample in a study of T cells expressing NK-cell markers. TCRdb reprocessed the 5' RACE reads, keeping one entry per CDR3 protein, no DNA. The specimen's table records about 460,000 distinct CDR3 sequences. The source material was blood T cells: a sorted CD56 or NKG2C T cell subset, CD4+ or CD8+ T cells, or bulk PBMC T cells (not recorded which). These receptors all come from a woman aged 45-65 years in good health.

The rearrangement links TRBV24-1 to TRBJ2-5; the D call of TRBD2 rests on TCRdb alone, since no DNA is present to check it. Germline V gene sequence: CDR1 KGHDR, CDR2 SFDVKD. The CDR3 loop spans 16 amino acids. The chain's CDR3 is CATSDMGLAGRETQYF.

V is TRBV24-1 and J is TRBJ2-5. The CDR3 contains 15 residues. CDR1 KGHDR and CDR2 SFDVKD come from the germline V gene. This chain's CDR3 is CATSDLRADKETQYF.

The chain's CDR3 is CASSYWTPSTDTQYF. The chain recombines TRBV19 with TRBJ2-3; the D call of TRBD1 rests on TCRdb alone, since no DNA is present to check it. The CDR3 runs to 15 residues. Germline loops: CDR1 LNHDA, CDR2 SQIVND (reference sequence).

The chain has TRBV14 and TRBJ2-7; TCRdb's assignment of TRBD2 cannot be checked, as there is no DNA. The CDR3 is 15 residues long. CDR1 and CDR2 (germline): SGHDN, FVKESK. The CDR3 reads CASSQGRGPTYEQYF.

The chain joins TRBV9 to TRBJ2-1; TCRdb indicates TRBD1, and absent DNA this call remains unverified. This CDR3 is built from 15 residues. Looked up from germline, CDR1 is SGDLS and CDR2 is YYNGEE. The CDR3 protein is CASSAFTRDDNEQFF.

The V and J genes are TRBV5-1 and TRBJ2-1; the D call from TCRdb, TRBD2, cannot be confirmed without DNA. In germline, CDR1 is SGHRS, CDR2 YFSETQ. This CDR3 is 16 amino acids long. CDR3 in amino acids: CASRWGLAGSYNEQFF.

The chain employs TRBV19 and TRBJ1-1; TCRdb's D call of TRBD1 is untestable without DNA. The CDR3 covers 13 residues. Germline CDR1 LNHDA, CDR2 SQIVND (reference sequence). CDR3 loop: CASKVASNTEAFF.

This chain connects TRBV12-3 or TRBV12-4 to TRBJ2-3; TCRdb's D gene call, TRBD2, goes unchecked for lack of DNA. This CDR3 region has 14 residues. CDR3 loop: CASSPSGSSFTQYF.

The chain links TRBV24-1 to TRBJ2-6; with no DNA, the TCRdb D assignment of TRBD1 cannot be verified. The germline CDR1 and CDR2 sequences are KGHDR and SFDVKD. The CDR3 length is 15 residues. The CDR3 loop reads CAANRDSSGANVLTF.

The chain carries TRBV4-1 and TRBJ1-5. The CDR3 loop spans 12 amino acids. Per the germline V gene, CDR1 is MGHRA and CDR2 is YSYEKL. The CDR3 here is CASSLNGAPQHF.

The chain recombines TRBV18 with TRBJ2-2; TCRdb proposes TRBD1, but this gene call is untestable without DNA. CDR1 is KGHSH, CDR2 LQKENI, per germline. The CDR3 loop spans 15 amino acids. The CDR3 reads CASSSGTGPTGELFF.

The V and J genes are TRBV7-8 and TRBJ2-7. The V gene's germline CDR1 is SGHVS and CDR2 FQNEAQ. The CDR3 is 14 amino acids. The chain's CDR3 is CASSLARTSYEQYF.

The chain uses TRBV2 and TRBJ2-2; TCRdb returns TRBD1, unconfirmable since there is no DNA. Germline loops: CDR1 SNHLY, CDR2 FYNNEI. This CDR3 spans 15 amino acids. The CDR3 spells CASSLETGLTGELFF.

The chain is built from TRBV5-1 and TRBJ1-1. Germline V gene sequence: CDR1 SGHRS, CDR2 YFSETQ. The CDR3 extends over 13 amino acids. The CDR3 loop is CASSADLNTEAFF.

V is TRBV5-1 and J is TRBJ2-3; TCRdb's D call, TRBD2, is unchecked because there is no DNA. The CDR3 is 16 residues long. Germline V gives CDR1 SGHRS, CDR2 YFSETQ. The CDR3 reads CASSSGLAGTTDTQYF.

The chain links TRBV5-6 to TRBJ1-6. Looked up from germline, CDR1 is SGHDT and CDR2 is YYEEEE. This CDR3 spans 13 amino acids. CDR3 region: CASSFGGDSPLHF.

V gene TRBV10-3 combines with J gene TRBJ2-1; the D call of TRBD1 rests on TCRdb alone, since no DNA is present to check it. Germline V gene data show CDR1 as ENHRY and CDR2 as SYGVKD. This CDR3 spans 15 amino acids. The CDR3 protein is CAISEPGQGRFEQFF.

V and J are TRBV28 and TRBJ2-5; as DNA is missing, the TRBD1 call by TCRdb cannot be tested. The CDR3 is 15 residues long. Germline V gives CDR1 MDHEN, CDR2 SYDVKM. The CDR3 is CASSLWSAGIETQYF.

The chain carries TRBV11-2 and TRBJ2-1; TCRdb's D call, TRBD2, is unchecked because there is no DNA. The CDR3 is 16 residues long. Germline CDR1 SGHAT, CDR2 FQNNGV. The CDR3 sequence: CASSSGWTSGLNEQFF. The full variable domain, rest sourced from reference TRBV11-2 and TRBJ2-1, is EAGVAQSPRYKIIEKRQSVAFWCNPISGHATLYWYQQILGQGPKLLIQFQNNGVVDDSQLPKDRFSAERLKGVDSTLKIQPAKLEDSAVYLCASSSGWTSGLNEQFFGPGTRLTVL.

The chain combines TRBV6-1 with TRBJ2-2; TCRdb's assignment of TRBD1 cannot be checked, as there is no DNA. Germline CDR1 reads MNHNS; CDR2 reads SASEGT. CDR3 length equals 14 residues. Here the CDR3 reads CASRLGPPAGELFF.

The V gene is TRBV12-3 or TRBV12-4, the J gene TRBJ2-3; no DNA is available, so the TRBD2 call from TCRdb remains unchecked. The CDR3 loop spans 16 amino acids. CDR3 loop: CASSSQGSGRRDTQYF.

The chain employs TRBV3-1 and TRBJ2-1; lacking DNA, the TRBD2 call made by TCRdb goes unchecked. CDR1 and CDR2 from the germline V gene are LGHDT and YNNKEL (reference sequence). This CDR3 is built from 14 residues. The CDR3 spells CASSQQRAFNEQFF.